One and the same sample provided the 12 T cell receptor beta chains below, sequenced in a study of shared clonotypes between healthy human individuals. Assay: immunoSEQ multiplex PCR; the TCRdb copy retains only in-frame clones and omits some. This table has about 690,000 clones, around 90% appearing once. Source material: memory CD8+ T cells from PBMCs. Subset denoted: CD45RO+ cells pooled with CCR7-negative TemRA cells. Receptors originate from a man aged 18 to 29 in good health. Some clones in this sample may be carry-over from other donors' samples.

V gene TRBV7-2 combines with J gene TRBJ1-3, with D tentatively TRBD1 (5 bases). Trimming stripped 5 bases from V and 2 bases from J, with 13 bases between. CDR1 is SGHTA and CDR2 is FQGNSA in the germline V gene. The length of the CDR3 is 15 residues. CDR3 sequence reads: CASSPLGGAGNTIYF. DNA for the CDR3: TGTGCCAGCAGCCCTCTTGGGGGGGCTGGAAACACCATATATTTT.

This chain uses TRBV10-3 with TRBJ2-7, with 7 bases that match TRBD1. V trimming: 6 bases; J trimming: 3 bases; junction bases outside the gene matches: 5. CDR3 length: 13 residues. Germline V gives CDR1 ENHRY, CDR2 SYGVKD. The CDR3 DNA follows: TGTGCCATCAGCGGGGACAGTTACTACGAGCAGTACTTC. The encoded protein is CAISGDSYYEQYF.

V gene TRBV15 combines with J gene TRBJ1-5; D is unresolved. Per germline, CDR1 LNHNV and CDR2 YYDKDF (reference sequence). The V end was cut by 7 bases, the J end by 2 bases, with 6 bases between. There are 12 residues in the CDR3. The CDR3 nucleotides are TGTGCCACCACTGAGGGCAATCAGCCCCAGCATTTT. Its protein product is CATTEGNQPQHF.

This clone was seen many times. The chain is built from TRBV6-6 and TRBJ2-5; TRBD2 matches 9 bases. Germline assignment: CDR1 MNHNY and CDR2 SVGAGI (reference sequence). CDR3 length equals 15 residues. V shed 5 bases, J shed 5 bases, and the junction held 9 bases outside the gene matches. The CDR3: CASSPIAGDRETQYF. As DNA, the CDR3 is TGTGCCAGCAGTCCTATAGCGGGAGATCGTGAGACCCAGTACTTC.

The J gene is TRBJ1-5, the V gene TRBV5-6; 7 bases are shared with TRBD1. The CDR3 length is 16 residues. Germline CDR1 SGHDT, CDR2 YYEEEE. The junction had 7 bases not matched to a gene; V was cut back by 3 bases and J by 1 base. CDR3 protein: CASSSHDRESNQPQHF. The CDR3 nucleotides read TGTGCCAGCAGCTCCCACGACAGGGAGAGCAATCAGCCCCAGCATTTT. Looking up the rest from reference TRBV5-6 and TRBJ1-5 gives the full variable domain: DAGVTQSPTHLIKTRGQQVTLRCSPKSGHDTVSWYQQALGQGPQFIFQYYEEEERQRGNFPDRFSGHQFPNYSSELNVNALLLGDSALYLCASSSHDRESNQPQHFGDGTRLSIL.

The rearrangement uses TRBV6-6 and TRBJ2-7, with 7 bases that match TRBD1. V gave up 6 bases and J gave up 2 bases; unmatched junction bases: 10. Germline-derived CDR1 and CDR2 are MNHNY and SVGAGI (reference sequence). This CDR3 is built from 15 residues. The CDR3 DNA reads as TGTGCCAGCAGCTGGGGGACAGAGCTACCCTACGAGCAGTACTTC. It yields the protein CASSWGTELPYEQYF.

V gene TRBV11-2 combines with J gene TRBJ2-7, with 7 bases matching TRBD1. This CDR3 spans 15 amino acids. V was clipped by 5 bases and J by 9 bases; unmatched bases: 16. Germline-derived CDR1 and CDR2 are SGHAT and FQNNGV. The CDR3 bases are TGTGCCAGCAGCAACGAGGACAGGAGGTCAAACGCGCAGTACTTC. This translates into CASSNEDRRSNAQYF.

This sequence joins TRBV4-1 and TRBJ1-2; 7 bases fit TRBD1. This CDR3 has 15 amino acids. Germline V lookup: CDR1 MGHRA, CDR2 YSYEKL. Trimming took 1 base from V and 4 from J; bases not matched to a gene: 6. CDR3 sequence (DNA): TGCGCCAGCAGCCAAGTGCAGGGGGACCTCTATGGCTACACCTTC. Its translation is CASSQVQGDLYGYTF.

The chain couples TRBV4-1 to TRBJ2-7; 11 nucleotides match TRBD2. The V and J ends lost 0 bases and 4 bases, in that order; junction bases with no gene match: 11. The V gene's germline CDR1 is MGHRA and CDR2 YSYEKL. The CDR3 extends over 18 amino acids. CDR3 sequence reads: CASSQEGSGRAGLYEQYF. The DNA for the CDR3 is TGCGCCAGCAGCCAAGAGGGTAGCGGGAGGGCCGGGCTGTACGAGCAGTACTTC.

The chain carries TRBV6-4 and TRBJ2-3; D is possibly TRBD2 (5 bases). CDR1 and CDR2 (germline): MRHNA, SNTAGT. V lost 4 bases and J lost 6, with 11 bases in between. The CDR3 has 13 residues. Here the CDR3 DNA reads TGTGCCAGCAGTGGAGGGATCCCGGATACGCAGTATTTT. Protein sequence: CASSGGIPDTQYF.

This clone showed up just once. This chain joins TRBV27 and TRBJ2-3; unclear D gene. Looked up from germline, CDR1 is MNHEY and CDR2 is SMNVEV (reference sequence). The V end was cut by 3 bases, the J end by 1 base, with 11 bases between. The CDR3 sequence is 15 residues long. CDR3 protein: CASSLTTSRTDTQYF. The CDR3 DNA is TGTGCCAGCAGTTTGACGACGTCCCGCACAGATACGCAGTATTTT.

In this sample, this clone turned up once. The J gene is TRBJ2-1, the V gene TRBV6-5; TRBD2 matches 8 bases. The length of the CDR3 is 15 residues. V dropped 6 bases and J dropped 3; count of bases not matched to a gene: 7. Germline V gene data show CDR1 as MNHEY and CDR2 as SVGAGI. The CDR3 is CASRFSGTIYNEQFF. The DNA of the CDR3 is TGTGCCAGCAGGTTTAGCGGGACTATCTACAATGAGCAGTTCTTC.